This T cell receptor beta chain was captured by sequencing in a study of beta chain features in type 1 diabetes. Findings and limits, study-wide: Because the template was cDNA, high-expressing cells might be over-represented. Type 1 diabetes patients had moderately but significantly shorter TCRB CDR3s in all four CD4+ subsets.

This clone was observed a few times. Its target is not known. The V gene lost 2 bases and the J gene lost 9 bases, with 11 bases spanning the gap. Per the germline V gene, CDR1 is SGHAT and CDR2 is FQNNGV. The CDR3 sequence is 13 residues long. Every bit of the isolated RNA underwent reverse transcription, so sequencing read expressed TCRB transcripts. Naive, central memory and regulatory T cell samples averaged around 3.5 million immunoSEQ reads each. Generated by immunoSEQ multiplex PCR, the TCRdb table keeps only in-frame clones and is missing some. The sample lists over 120,000 clones, about 13% occurring once.

Specimen: central memory CD4+ T cells from blood. The clonotype was recovered from a man younger than 30 with type 1 diabetes. V usage is TRBV11-2 and J usage is TRBJ2-1; D unclear. The chain's CDR3 is CASSLILSGEQFF. Here the CDR3 DNA reads TGTGCCAGCAGCTTAATTTTATCGGGTGAGCAGTTCTTC.